This note documents a single T cell receptor (beta chain) sequence. Regarding time point: baseline pretreatment blood. Treatment meaning: 15 Gy SBRT to primary tumor, nephrectomy 4 weeks later. This entry belongs to a study of radiation and T cells in renal cell carcinoma. Germline V gene sequence: CDR1 SGHRS, CDR2 YFSETQ. Trimming cost V 4 bases and J 10 bases, with 18 bases left between them. CDR3 length: 15 residues. Sequencing was performed with immunoSEQ multiplex PCR; in TCRdb, only in-frame clones are kept and a portion is missing. Among more than 75,000 clones listed, 82% were seen once. The material sequenced was blood, taken from a patient whose treatment included radiotherapy and nephrectomy. The sequence came from a man in his sixties with renal cell carcinoma. This chain links TRBV5-1 with TRBJ1-6; no clear D. In DNA form, the CDR3 reads TGCGCCAGCAGCCAGGAATATGATACCAGCTCACCCCTCCACTTT. It translates to CASSQEYDTSSPLHF.